This TCR beta chain is drawn from a study of blood T cell repertoires in COVID-19. Study details: Sample material is recorded as cDNA or gDNA derived from T cells, B-cell-depleted T cells, or PBMCs.

Measured with immunoSEQ multiplex PCR; TCRdb has only the in-frame clones, and not every one. The sample lists about 280,000 clones, 89% occurring once. Germline lookup yields CDR1 SNHLY and CDR2 FYNNEI. The J segment lost 4 bases and the V segment lost 6 bases, leaving 3 bases of the junction unmatched. The CDR3 extends over 14 amino acids. The sequence was collected from an older woman who had recovered from COVID-19. The V call is TRBV2, the J call TRBJ1-6; 7 bases match TRBD1. The material sequenced was PBMCs or T cells enriched from blood (not recorded which). CDR3 nucleotide sequence: TGTGCCAGCAGGGAACAGGGGTATAATTCACCCCTCCACTTT. Protein: CASREQGYNSPLHF.